This note documents a single T cell receptor beta chain sequence. Its antigen remains unknown. The sample comes from a study of shared clonotypes between healthy human individuals. Study-level results: Owing to a small donor count, the genetic and exposure-history diversity represented was limited.

The assay used deep level. Libraries were prepared by immunoSEQ multiplex PCR; TCRdb keeps only in-frame clonotypes and omits some of them. The sample comprises some 2.3 million clones, more than 85% of which are singletons, and about 0.39% rests with the top ten. This receptor was identified in a man aged 18 to 30 in good health. Some clones in this sample may be carry-over from other donors' samples. The sample taken for sequencing was naive CD4+ T cells from PBMCs. As for subset: CD45RA+ positively selected.

CDR3 sequence: CASSPPPGPTEAFF. The CDR3 DNA sequence: TGTGCCAGCAGTCCCCCCCCAGGGCCGACTGAAGCTTTCTTT. The chain couples TRBV6-6 to TRBJ1-1, with D possibly TRBD1 on 5 matching bases. CDR1 is MNHNY, CDR2 SVGAGI, per germline (reference sequence). This CDR3 is built from 14 residues. V lost 5 bases, J lost 5 bases, and 15 bases lay in between.